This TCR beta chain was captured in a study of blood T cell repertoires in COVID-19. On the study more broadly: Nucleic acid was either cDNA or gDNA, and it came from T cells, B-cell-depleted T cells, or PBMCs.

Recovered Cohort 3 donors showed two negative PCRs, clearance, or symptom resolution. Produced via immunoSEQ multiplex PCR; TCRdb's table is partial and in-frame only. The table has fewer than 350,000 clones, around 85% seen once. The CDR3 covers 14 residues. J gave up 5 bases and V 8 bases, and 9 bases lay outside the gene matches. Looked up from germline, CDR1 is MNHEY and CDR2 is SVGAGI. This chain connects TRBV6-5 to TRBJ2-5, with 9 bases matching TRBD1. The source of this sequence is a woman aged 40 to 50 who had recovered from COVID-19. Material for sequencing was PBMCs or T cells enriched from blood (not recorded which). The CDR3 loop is CASRRDRVSETQYF. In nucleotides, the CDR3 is TGTGCCAGCCGCCGGGACAGGGTCTCGGAGACCCAGTACTTC.